Listed below are T cell receptor beta chains from one sample, sequenced in a study of T cell repertoires in cytomegalovirus infection. TCRdb reanalysed the reads using MiXCR and keeps one entry per CDR3 protein. The sample includes approximately 76,000 distinct CDR3 sequences, about 3.8% seen only once; the top ten take under 6%. The sequenced sample was PBMCs. The receptor set was obtained from a human donor in good health (CMV status not recorded). Some clones in this sample may be carry-over from other donors' samples. Each CDR3 is given with its conserved first and last residue. D genes are given only for firm matches. Size is stated for part of the rows, as once, few or many counts, or as a class when the clone is expanded.

size	V	length	D	J	DNA	CDR3
many	TRBV28	17	TRBD1	TRBJ2-6	TGTGCCAGCAGTCCCGGGACAGACCTCTCTGGGGCCAACGTCCTGACTTTC	CASSPGTDLSGANVLTF
many	TRBV7-7	14	.	TRBJ2-1	TGTGCTAGCAGCTTAGGGGGCGGGGGGCGTGAGCAGTTCTTC	CASSLGGGGREQFF
many	TRBV28	14	.	TRBJ2-3	TGTGCCAGCTCCCTTGGTGGGGTAATGGATACGCAGTATTTT	CASSLGGVMDTQYF
.	TRBV9	11	.	TRBJ1-1	TGTGCCACCAGAGTGCAACCTGAAGCTCTCTTT	CATRVQPEALF
many	TRBV7-2	13	.	TRBJ2-4	TGTGCCAGCAGCTCCCTCTCGGAGGCAGTTCCGTACTTC	CASSSLSEAVPYF
.	TRBV29-1	15	.	TRBJ2-3	TGCAGCGTTACTGTATCGGGCCCTAGGCCAGAGACGCAGTATTTT	CSVTVSGPRPETQYF
many	TRBV6-5	14	.	TRBJ2-3	TGTGCCAGCAGTTACGGACAGAGCACAGATACGCAGTATTTT	CASSYGQSTDTQYF
many	TRBV7-9	13	.	TRBJ2-3	TGTGCCAGCAGCGTCGGGGGGCTAGATACGCAGTATTTT	CASSVGGLDTQYF
many	TRBV12-3/TRBV12-4	15	.	TRBJ1-5	TGTGCCAGCAGTTTAGCGCTCGCAATCAATCAGCCCCAGCATTTT	CASSLALAINQPQHF
many	TRBV27	16	.	TRBJ2-5	TGTGCCAGCAGCAGCAGATTTACAGGGTCAGGAGAGACCCAGTACTTC	CASSSRFTGSGETQYF
many	TRBV4-3	16	.	TRBJ2-7	TGCGCCAGCAGCCAAGATACCGCCAGGGGAAACTACGAGCAGTACTTC	CASSQDTARGNYEQYF
many	TRBV6-6	18	TRBD1	TRBJ2-1	TGTGCCAGCAGTTACCTATCAATAAACAGGGGGCAGGGAAATGAGCAGTTCTTC	CASSYLSINRGQGNEQFF
many	TRBV24-1	14	.	TRBJ2-3	TGTGCCACCAGGACTCTACTCTACACAGATACGCAGTATTTT	CATRTLLYTDTQYF
many	TRBV7-9	13	.	TRBJ2-7	TGTGCCAGCAGCTTTGGGCCTGGGGGGGAGCAGTACTTC	CASSFGPGGEQYF
many	TRBV6-2/TRBV6-3	11	.	TRBJ1-1	TGTGCCAGCAGTTACCGAGGAGGAGCTTTCTTT	CASSYRGGAFF
many	TRBV10-3	15	TRBD2	TRBJ2-1	TGTGCCATCAGTGAGTTCCCCGGGGGGACTCCCCCCATTATCTTC	CAISEFPGGTPPIIF
many	TRBV19	12	.	TRBJ1-1	TGTGCCAGTAGTTATCGGGGGACTGAAGCTTTCTTT	CASSYRGTEAFF
many	TRBV7-2	12	.	TRBJ2-1	TGTGCCAGCAGCTTTTCTAACGGTAAGCAGTTCTTC	CASSFSNGKQFF
many	TRBV7-9	13	.	TRBJ1-3	TGTGCCAGCAGCCAGTTCTCTGGAAACACCATATATTTT	CASSQFSGNTIYF
many	TRBV28	18	TRBD1	TRBJ2-2	TGTGCCAGCAATCCCCGGGACAGCTTCCTAGCGAACACCGGGGAGCTGTTTTTT	CASNPRDSFLANTGELFF
many	TRBV20-1	15	.	TRBJ1-5	TGCAGTGCAAACATCGGGGGGGCCGGCAATCAGCCCCAGCATTTT	CSANIGGAGNQPQHF
many	TRBV7-8	13	.	TRBJ2-1	TGTGCCAGCACCCATCTTGTCGGAAATGAGCAGTTCTTC	CASTHLVGNEQFF
many	TRBV14	14	TRBD1	TRBJ2-7	TGTGCCAGCAGTGCCGGGACAGGGGGCCCCGAGCAGTACTTC	CASSAGTGGPEQYF
many	TRBV7-2	14	.	TRBJ1-2	TGTGCCAGCAGCTCACGGGGGGCAAGCTATGGCTACACCTTC	CASSSRGASYGYTF
many	TRBV7-9	14	.	TRBJ2-7	TGTGCCAGCAGCACCGGGACTCCGCCCTACGAGCAGTACTTC	CASSTGTPPYEQYF
.	TRBV7-2	17	TRBD2	TRBJ2-3	TGTGCCAGCAGCTTAGATCGGACGCGGGGGGGGACATATACGCCGTATTTT	CASSLDRTRGGTYTPYF
many	TRBV5-1	15	.	TRBJ2-5	TGCGCCAGCAGCATGCCCCGGGGCTACCAAGAGACCCAGTACTTC	CASSMPRGYQETQYF
many	TRBV6-6	14	TRBD2	TRBJ2-1	TGTGCCAGCAGTTACGGACTAGCGGGGGGGCTGGGGTTCTTC	CASSYGLAGGLGFF
many	TRBV30	12	.	TRBJ1-1	TGTGCCTGGAGTGGACCCCCCTCTGAAGCTTTCTTT	CAWSGPPSEAFF
many	TRBV7-2	14	.	TRBJ2-7	TGTGCCAGCAGCTTAAGGGTTGGCACCTACGAGCAGTACTTC	CASSLRVGTYEQYF
many	TRBV7-8	15	TRBD1	TRBJ2-7	TGTGCCAGCAGCTTAGCGGGGAAGGGGGCTTACGAGCAGTACTTC	CASSLAGKGAYEQYF
many	TRBV7-2	15	TRBD1	TRBJ1-1	TGTGCCAGCAGCTTACAGACAGGGGGCAACACTGAAGCTTTCTTT	CASSLQTGGNTEAFF
many	TRBV27	14	TRBD1	TRBJ1-4	TGTGCCAGCAGTTTTAGGGGGCGGTATGAAAAACTGTTTTTT	CASSFRGRYEKLFF
many	TRBV7-2	14	.	TRBJ2-7	TGTGCCAGCAGCCTCTTGCGGTTTGGATACGAGCAGTACTTC	CASSLLRFGYEQYF
many	TRBV18	14	TRBD1	TRBJ1-2	TGTGCCACCCGGACAGGGGGCGAAGCATATGGCTACACCTTC	CATRTGGEAYGYTF
many	TRBV20-1	13	.	TRBJ1-2	TGCAGTGCTAGTCCGGGTCGCAACTATGGCTACACCTTC	CSASPGRNYGYTF
many	TRBV20-1	13	.	TRBJ1-2	TGCAGTGCTCAAGGGGCCAGGGAAGGTGGCTACACCTTC	CSAQGAREGGYTF
many	TRBV10-3	14	TRBD2	TRBJ2-5	TGTGCCATCATTGGAACTAGCGCTGGAGAGACCCAGTACTTC	CAIIGTSAGETQYF